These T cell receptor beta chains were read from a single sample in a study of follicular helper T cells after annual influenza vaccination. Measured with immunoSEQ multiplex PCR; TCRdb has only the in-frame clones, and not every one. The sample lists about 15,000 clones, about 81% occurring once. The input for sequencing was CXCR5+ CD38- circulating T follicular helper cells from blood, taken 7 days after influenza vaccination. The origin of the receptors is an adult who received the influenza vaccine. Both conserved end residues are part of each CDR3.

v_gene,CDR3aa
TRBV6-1,CASSSDRANEQYF
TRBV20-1,CSARRDSGYTF
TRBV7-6,CASSPQGGAGNTIYF
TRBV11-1,CASSPDRDEQYF
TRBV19,CASKTGNTDTQYF
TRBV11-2,CASSLLGASSNTYEQYF
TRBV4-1,CASSQRSGGSGNTIYF
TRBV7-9,CASSLGSDSTDTQYF
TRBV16,CASSPDRRAFF
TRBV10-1,CASTQGAGGELFF
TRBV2,CASAGQGMSTEAFF
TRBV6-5,CASRKDRASTEAFF
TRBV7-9,CASSLEQGRGYTF